The 25 T cell receptor beta chains below were found in one sample sequenced in a study of sequential checkpoint blockade in melanoma. The treatment is: randomized to nivolumab then ipilimumab (arm A) or the reverse (arm B). Only in-frame clones appear in the TCRdb table, and some are missing; sequencing was by immunoSEQ multiplex PCR. The sample shows under 20,000 clones, approximately 70% of them seen only once. Sequences were derived from CD8+ T cells sorted from blood (inferred from file names), sampled from a patient given nivolumab and ipilimumab in sequence. The receptor set was obtained from a human donor with melanoma.

CDR3 coding DNA: TGTGCCAGCAGTTACTCGGGGACAGGGAATTCACCCCTCCACTTT. Its translation is CASSYSGTGNSPLHF. The chain is built from TRBV6-5 and TRBJ1-6; 9 bases map to TRBD1. The CDR3 covers 15 residues. The germline CDR1 and CDR2 sequences are MNHEY and SVGAGI. With V trimmed by 0 bases and J by 7 bases, 1 base remained unmatched.

V and J are TRBV29-1 and TRBJ1-5; D uncertain. The germline CDR1 and CDR2 sequences are SQVTM and ANQGSEA. The ends were cut back, 3 bases at V and 2 bases at J, with 8 bases in the middle. The CDR3 has 13 amino acids. The CDR3 region is CSVDGPGNQPQHF. The CDR3, as DNA: TGCAGCGTTGATGGGCCGGGCAATCAGCCCCAGCATTTT. Full variable domain (outside the CDR3, taken from reference TRBV29-1 and TRBJ1-5): SAVISQKPSRDICQRGTSLTIQCQVDSQVTMMFWYRQQPGQSLTLIATANQGSEATYESGFVIDKFPISRPNLTFSTLTVSNMSPEDSSIYLCSVDGPGNQPQHFGDGTRLSIL.

The chain has TRBV6-5 and TRBJ2-7; 8 nucleotides agree with TRBD1. This CDR3 is built from 14 residues. With V trimmed by 7 bases and J by 0 bases, 5 bases remained unmatched. Per the germline V gene, CDR1 is MNHEY and CDR2 is SVGAGI. In DNA, the CDR3 is TGTGCCAGCATGGACAGGGAGAGCTCCTACGAGCAGTACTTC. Its translation: CASMDRESSYEQYF.

V gene TRBV9 combines with J gene TRBJ1-2; D gene ambiguous. The CDR3 spans 13 residues. Germline CDR1 reads SGDLS; CDR2 reads YYNGEE. Trimming left V 5 bases short and J 0 bases short, with 8 bases between. The CDR3 DNA sequence: TGTGCCAGCAGAGCGAGAACTAACTATGGCTACACCTTC. As protein: CASRARTNYGYTF.

V gene TRBV19 combines with J gene TRBJ2-1, with D possibly being TRBD2 (6 bases). Looked up from germline, CDR1 is LNHDA and CDR2 is SQIVND (reference sequence). Trimming removed 6 bases at V and 3 bases at J, with 12 bases between. There are 14 residues in the CDR3. The CDR3 sequence: CASRKEGSYNEQFF. The CDR3 DNA follows: TGTGCCAGTAGGAAGGAGGGTAGCTACAATGAGCAGTTCTTC.

This clone was detected once. The gene calls are TRBV19 and TRBJ1-5; TRBD1 aligns across 11 bases. The CDR3 has 17 amino acids. The junction had 6 bases not matched to a gene; V was cut back by 1 base and J by 4 bases. Germline V gene sequence: CDR1 LNHDA, CDR2 SQIVND (reference sequence). The CDR3 loop reads CASSIGRGQGGNQPQHF. The CDR3 bases are TGTGCCAGTAGTATAGGTAGGGGACAGGGGGGGAATCAGCCCCAGCATTTT.

The rearrangement uses TRBV28 and TRBJ2-7; possibly TRBD1 for D (6 bases). CDR3 size: 15 residues. Trimming shortened V by 6 bases and J by 2 bases, and 17 bases separated the two germline ends. The germline CDR1 and CDR2 sequences are MDHEN and SYDVKM. The DNA of the CDR3 is TGTGCCAGCAGATCCCGGGACATACGTCCCTACGAGCAGTACTTC. As protein: CASRSRDIRPYEQYF.

V is TRBV13 and J is TRBJ2-1, with 7 bases fitting TRBD2. The CDR3 loop spans 13 amino acids. Germline V gene lookup returns CDR1 PRHDT and CDR2 FYEKMQ (reference sequence). J lost 4 bases, V lost 6 bases, and 3 bases had no gene match. The chain's CDR3 is CASRGRGYNEQFF. The CDR3 DNA reads TGTGCCAGCAGGGGGCGGGGGTACAATGAGCAGTTCTTC.

The chain joins TRBV2 to TRBJ2-7, with 9 bases identical to TRBD1. V dropped 11 bases and J dropped 2; count of bases not matched to a gene: 7. The CDR3 contains 13 residues. Germline V gene lookup returns CDR1 SNHLY and CDR2 FYNNEI. The CDR3 spells CASRDRVTYEQYF. The CDR3 region has the DNA TGTGCCTCCCGGGACAGGGTCACCTACGAGCAGTACTTC.

This chain connects TRBV7-2 to TRBJ1-5, with D perhaps TRBD1 (6 bases). V lost 5 bases to trimming and J lost 0 bases, with 14 bases between them. There are 16 residues in the CDR3. CDR1 and CDR2 (germline): SGHTA, FQGNSA. CDR3 residues: CASSPGTPYSNQPQHF. DNA for the CDR3: TGTGCCAGCAGCCCCGGGACACCTTATAGCAATCAGCCCCAGCATTTT.

This chain links TRBV7-9 with TRBJ1-3, with TRBD1 as a possible D gene (5 bases). The V end lost 1 base, the J end lost 0 bases, and 13 bases lay between the germline ends. This CDR3 is built from 17 residues. Per germline, CDR1 SEHNR and CDR2 FQNEAQ (reference sequence). CDR3 loop: CASSLEGRRGSGNTIYF. CDR3 nucleotide sequence: TGTGCCAGCAGCTTAGAAGGAAGGAGGGGCTCTGGAAACACCATATATTTT. The entire variable domain, with the rest obtained from reference TRBV7-9 and TRBJ1-3, is as follows: DTGVSQNPRHKITKRGQNVTFRCDPISEHNRLYWYRQTLGQGPEFLTYFQNEAQLEKSRLLSDRFSAERPKGSFSTLEIQRTEQGDSAMYLCASSLEGRRGSGNTIYFGEGSWLTVV.

The V and J genes are TRBV19 and TRBJ1-3; D gene uncertain. Germline CDR1 LNHDA, CDR2 SQIVND (reference sequence). This CDR3 has 15 residues. Trimming removed 3 bases from V and 0 bases from J, with 9 bases in between. The CDR3 DNA sequence: TGTGCCAGTAGTATTTCTGCCGGCTCTGGAAACACCATATATTTT. Residues: CASSISAGSGNTIYF.

The genes are TRBV7-6 and TRBJ2-1; TRBD2 might be the D (5 bases). V lost 2 bases and J lost 6, with 8 bases in between. The CDR3 sequence is 13 residues long. The germline V gene encodes CDR1 SGHVS and CDR2 FNYEAQ. CDR3 DNA: TGTGCCAGCAGCTTAAGGGAGACCAATGAGCAGTTCTTC. It yields the protein CASSLRETNEQFF.

Written as DNA, the CDR3 is TGTGCCACCAGCGGACAGAACTATGGCTACACCTTC. This sequence encodes CATSGQNYGYTF. The chain joins TRBV15 to TRBJ1-2; D is possibly TRBD1 (6 bases). Germline V CDR1 and CDR2: LNHNV, YYDKDF (reference sequence). The CDR3 is 12 residues long. The V gene lost 5 bases and the J gene lost 2 bases, with 6 bases spanning the gap.

This chain connects TRBV27 to TRBJ1-1, with D possibly matching TRBD1 (6 bases). This CDR3 comprises 15 residues. With 5 bases removed from V and 1 base from J, the gap between germline ends came to 14 bases. CDR1 is MNHEY and CDR2 is SMNVEV in the germline V gene (reference sequence). The CDR3 protein is CASSAGAGANTEAFF. The CDR3 bases are TGTGCCAGCAGTGCCGGGGCAGGGGCGAACACTGAAGCTTTCTTT.

The chain joins TRBV19 to TRBJ2-3; 9 bases are shared with TRBD2. CDR3 size: 15 residues. The ends lost 10 bases at V and 4 bases at J; junction bases unmatched: 12. CDR1 and CDR2 from the germline V gene are LNHDA and SQIVND (reference sequence). The DNA for the CDR3 is TGTGCCACCAAGACTAGCGGATCTGCGGCAGATACGCAGTATTTT. Translated: CATKTSGSAADTQYF.

This clone appeared a few times. The J gene is TRBJ2-5, the V gene TRBV6-5, with 8 bases that match TRBD2. J was trimmed by 4 bases and V by 5 bases; bases with no gene match: 6. Germline CDR1 and CDR2: MNHEY and SVGAGI. This CDR3 comprises 14 residues. The CDR3 DNA is TGTGCCAGCAGTAGCGCGGGGGGACGAGAGACCCAGTACTTC. As protein: CASSSAGGRETQYF.

This rearrangement joins TRBV18 to TRBJ2-3; D unclear. This CDR3 is built from 14 residues. CDR1 and CDR2 from the germline V gene are KGHSH and LQKENI. V was shortened by 1 base and J by 4 bases, with 9 bases between the two germline ends. The CDR3 DNA sequence: TGTGCCAGCTCACCACAAGAGCAAGCAGATACGCAGTATTTT. Translating gives CASSPQEQADTQYF.

The chain employs TRBV11-3 and TRBJ2-3; 8 bases agree with TRBD1. The CDR3 totals 15 residues. The V gene end was trimmed by 4 bases and the J gene end by 2 bases; junction bases not matched to a gene: 5. Per germline, CDR1 SGHNT and CDR2 YENEEA. The CDR3 region is CASSWQGAITDTQYF. CDR3 bases: TGTGCCAGCAGCTGGCAGGGGGCCATCACAGATACGCAGTATTTT. Full variable domain (remainder filled in from reference TRBV11-3 and TRBJ2-3): EAGVVQSPRYKIIEKKQPVAFWCNPISGHNTLYWYLQNLGQGPELLIRYENEEAVDDSQLPKDRFSAERLKGVDSTLKIQPAELGDSAVYLCASSWQGAITDTQYFGPGTRLTVL.

This clone was recorded a few times. The rearrangement joins TRBV4-1 to TRBJ2-7, with TRBD1 matching over 8 bases. Germline trimming cut 1 base from V and 4 bases from J; bases unmatched to any gene: 6. The germline CDR1 and CDR2 sequences are MGHRA and YSYEKL. The CDR3 runs 15 residues. The CDR3 protein is CASSQVAGGEYEQYF. CDR3 DNA: TGCGCCAGCAGCCAAGTCGCAGGGGGCGAATACGAGCAGTACTTC.

V and J are TRBV27 and TRBJ2-7; 12 bases align to TRBD1. The length of the CDR3 is 14 residues. CDR1 and CDR2 from the germline V gene are MNHEY and SMNVEV (reference sequence). The V gene end was trimmed by 2 bases and the J gene end by 6 bases; junction bases not matched to a gene: 2. The CDR3 DNA reads as TGTGCCAGCAGTTTAGGGACAGGGGGCTTCGAGCAGTACTTC. It encodes CASSLGTGGFEQYF.

The genes are TRBV19 and TRBJ2-5, with D maybe TRBD2 (6 bases). CDR1 is LNHDA and CDR2 is SQIVND in the germline V gene (reference sequence). This CDR3 contains 16 residues. The V and J ends lost 7 bases and 5 bases respectively, with 23 bases between them. CDR3 nucleotide sequence: TGTGCCAGTACCGCGACTAGGGTTAGTCGTAGCGAGACCCAGTACTTC. Its protein product is CASTATRVSRSETQYF.

V and J are TRBV13 and TRBJ2-1, with D perhaps TRBD2 (6 bases). Germline assignment: CDR1 PRHDT and CDR2 FYEKMQ (reference sequence). V dropped 0 bases and J dropped 7 bases, with 16 bases sitting between them. The CDR3 covers 16 residues. Here the CDR3 DNA reads TGTGCCAGCAGCTTAGGCCTCGGGGGTCTAACGAATGAGCAGTTCTTC. It encodes CASSLGLGGLTNEQFF.

The chain joins TRBV27 to TRBJ2-1; 9 bases agree with TRBD2. Germline V gives CDR1 MNHEY, CDR2 SMNVEV (reference sequence). J lost 8 bases, V lost 5 bases, and 13 bases had no gene match. This CDR3 contains 16 residues. CDR3 bases: TGTGCCAGCAGTCTACTAGCGGGCCTCACAGGGGATGAGCAGTTCTTC. It codes for CASSLLAGLTGDEQFF.

The chain couples TRBV6-1 to TRBJ1-5; D perhaps matches TRBD1 (5 bases). Germline CDR1 is MNHNS and CDR2 is SASEGT. The length of the CDR3 is 14 residues. V lost 5 bases and J 1 base, leaving 9 bases between the germline ends. CDR3 in DNA: TGTGCCAGCAGTCTGGGACTCAGCAATCAGCCCCAGCATTTT. Protein sequence: CASSLGLSNQPQHF.